Following are 10 T cell receptor beta chains from one sample sequenced in a study of T cells in Graves' hyperthyroidism and ophthalmopathy. Amplification yielded TCR beta CDR3 regions, with RNA transcripts as the source. TCR CDR3 underwent first-round RT-PCR with the HTBI primer set. TCRdb itself ran the multiplex PCR reads through MiXCR, one entry per CDR3 protein. The sample includes about 640,000 distinct CDR3 sequences, roughly 20% of them seen just once. Sequenced input: blood. Receptors were obtained from a young man with Graves' ophthalmopathy.

V usage is TRBV25-1 and J usage is TRBJ2-6, with D hard to call. The CDR3 has 12 residues. The V and J ends lost 6 bases and 9 bases respectively, with 9 bases between them. Germline lookup yields CDR1 MGHDK and CDR2 SYGVNS. CDR3 nucleotides: TGTGCCAGCAGCCCCGCAGGCAACGTCCTGACTTTC. The encoded protein is CASSPAGNVLTF.

This clonotype was seen more than once but under ten times. The V gene is TRBV6-1, the J gene TRBJ2-7; possible D gene TRBD2, 6 bases. Between the trimmed V and J ends, which lost 4 bases and 2 bases, there was a span of 12 bases. The CDR3 has 14 amino acids. CDR1 is MNHNS, CDR2 SASEGT, per germline. The CDR3 is CASSGAGGTYEQYF. The CDR3 coding sequence is TGTGCCAGCAGTGGGGCAGGCGGGACCTACGAGCAGTACTTC.

The chain recombines TRBV24-1 with TRBJ2-5; tentatively, D is TRBD2 (6 bases). Trimming removed 3 bases from V and 0 bases from J, with 13 bases in between. Germline assignment: CDR1 KGHDR and CDR2 SFDVKD. The CDR3 loop spans 16 amino acids. The CDR3 DNA follows: TGTGCCACCAGTGATCTGATTGGCGGGGACCAAGAGACCCAGTACTTC. This sequence encodes CATSDLIGGDQETQYF.

The V and J genes are TRBV5-6 and TRBJ2-7, with D perhaps TRBD2 (6 bases). V was pared by 4 bases and J by 0 bases, with 14 bases between. CDR3 length: 15 residues. The germline V gene has CDR1 SGHDT and CDR2 YYEEEE. The CDR3 loop reads CASSTTGTGSYEQYF. The CDR3 coding sequence is TGTGCCAGCAGCACAACCGGGACTGGCTCCTACGAGCAGTACTTC.

The V call is TRBV6-1, the J call TRBJ1-1; D gene uncertain. Germline V gene lookup returns CDR1 MNHNS and CDR2 SASEGT. V lost 8 bases and J lost 1, with 11 bases in between. This CDR3 comprises 13 residues. The CDR3 DNA sequence: TGTGCCAGCCTGAAGGTGGGGAACACTGAAGCTTTCTTT. Translation gives CASLKVGNTEAFF.

CDR3 in DNA: TGTGCCAGCAGCCCGGACGCGAACGAGCAGTACTTC. This codes for CASSPDANEQYF. This rearrangement joins TRBV7-6 to TRBJ2-7; no clear D. Trimming removed 5 bases at V and 5 bases at J, with 10 bases between. Germline-derived CDR1 and CDR2 are SGHVS and FNYEAQ. The CDR3 covers 12 residues. Full variable domain (missing parts from reference TRBV7-6 and TRBJ2-7): GAGVSQSPRYKVTKRGQDVALRCDPISGHVSLYWYRQALGQGPEFLTYFNYEAQQDKSGLPNDRFSAERPEGSISTLTIQRTEQRDSAMYRCASSPDANEQYFGPGTRLTVT.

Of note for this clonotype: Since no conserved phenylalanine or tryptophan closes the CDR3, a read error is the likely cause. The gene calls are TRBV28 and TRBJ2-7; D is unclear. The CDR3 has 11 residues. The V and J ends lost 5 bases and 3 bases respectively, with 5 bases between them. Germline assignment: CDR1 MDHEN and CDR2 SYDVKM. The CDR3 region is CASSRNYEQYS. Written as DNA, the CDR3 is TGTGCCAGCAGTCGGAACTACGAGCAGTACTCC.

This clonotype was seen ten or more times. The chain uses TRBV28 and TRBJ1-1; D uncertain. Deletions cut 3 bases from V and 4 bases from J, with 12 bases between. The CDR3 runs to 14 residues. CDR1 is MDHEN, CDR2 SYDVKM, per germline. The CDR3 sequence: CASSLGRSFTEAFF. DNA for the CDR3: TGTGCCAGCAGTTTGGGCAGGTCTTTCACTGAAGCTTTCTTT.

This chain connects TRBV5-1 to TRBJ2-5; D not resolved. From germline, CDR1 is SGHRS and CDR2 YFSETQ. V was trimmed by 0 bases and J by 3 bases, leaving 9 bases between them. This CDR3 has 14 residues. The CDR3 nucleotides are TGCGCCAGCAGCTTGGTTTCTTATGAAGAGACCCAGTACTTC. This encodes CASSLVSYEETQYF.

This chain uses TRBV25-1 with TRBJ2-1; 9 nucleotides match TRBD1. The CDR3 loop spans 15 amino acids. V gave up 8 bases and J gave up 8 bases; unmatched junction bases: 13. CDR1 is MGHDK and CDR2 is SYGVNS in the germline V gene. The CDR3 loop is CASARPGQGIDEQFF. For the CDR3, the DNA is TGTGCCAGCGCCCGCCCCGGACAGGGGATAGATGAGCAGTTCTTC.